This TCR beta chain was captured in a study of a mutant IDH1 vaccine in newly diagnosed glioma. Across the whole study: Vaccinations were initiated 4-6 weeks following radiotherapy alone, or were given together with temozolomide cycles. Earlier treatment was radiotherapy, temozolomide, or both, with most getting both.

Study findings and constraints: Shifts in the top peripheral T cell clonotypes seemed unrelated to pseudoprogression.

The data were produced by immunoSEQ multiplex PCR, yet TCRdb's version contains in-frame clones alone and is incomplete. The sample includes some 33,000 clones, roughly 79% seen only once; the top ten take around a tenth. This CDR3 comprises 13 residues. Deletions cut 2 bases from V and 1 base from J, with 5 bases between. The V gene's germline CDR1 is MNHEY and CDR2 SVGAGI. Noted time point: week 35, safety follow-up. Vaccination comprised doses that each held 300 ug of mutant IDH1 20-mer peptide, plus topical imiquimod. On this clone: Its specificity is unknown.

The rearrangement uses TRBV6-5 and TRBJ1-1; D ambiguous. Sequencing used PBMCs, obtained from a glioma patient whose treatment included an IDH1 peptide vaccine. The TCR sequence derives from a woman aged 25 to 45 with glioma. Some clones in this sample may be carry-over from other donors' samples. The CDR3 loop is CASSYGENTEAFF. CDR3 DNA: TGTGCCAGCAGTTACGGTGAGAACACTGAAGCTTTCTTT.